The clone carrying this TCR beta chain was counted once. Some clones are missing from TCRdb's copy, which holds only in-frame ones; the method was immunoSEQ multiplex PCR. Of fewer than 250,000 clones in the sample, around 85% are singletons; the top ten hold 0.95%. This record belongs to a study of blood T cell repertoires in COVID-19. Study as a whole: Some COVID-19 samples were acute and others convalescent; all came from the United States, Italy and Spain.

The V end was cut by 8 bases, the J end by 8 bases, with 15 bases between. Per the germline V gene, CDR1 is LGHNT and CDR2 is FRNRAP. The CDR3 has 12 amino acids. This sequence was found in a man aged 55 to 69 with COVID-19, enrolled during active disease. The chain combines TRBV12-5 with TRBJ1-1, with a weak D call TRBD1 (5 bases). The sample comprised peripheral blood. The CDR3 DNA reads TGTGCTAGTCCCCCTTCAGGGTCCGAAGCTTTCTTT. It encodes CASPPSGSEAFF.